Listed here are 8 T cell receptor beta chains from one sample, sequenced in a study of blood T cell repertoires in COVID-19. Generated by immunoSEQ multiplex PCR, the TCRdb table keeps only in-frame clones and is missing some. The data show hundreds of thousands of clones, 85% to 90% seen once. Sequenced material: peripheral blood. Source of these receptors: an older man with acute or convalescent COVID-19.

This sequence joins TRBV15 and TRBJ2-3; TRBD2 is a possible D gene (6 bases). CDR1 is LNHNV and CDR2 is YYDKDF in the germline V gene (reference sequence). There are 14 residues in the CDR3. The germline V and J ends were trimmed by 1 base and 5 bases, with 10 bases remaining between them. CDR3 in DNA: TGTGCCACCAGCAGAGGGGACTCTCAAGATACGCAGTATTTT. The encoded protein is CATSRGDSQDTQYF.

This clone turned up a few times. V gene TRBV5-1 combines with J gene TRBJ2-1; 8 bases line up with TRBD2. Germline trimming cut 3 bases from V and 8 bases from J; bases unmatched to any gene: 7. Germline CDR1 reads SGHRS; CDR2 reads YFSETQ. The CDR3 consists of 14 residues. DNA for the CDR3: TGCGCCAGCAGCTCCGGACTAGCTGTCGATGAGCAGTTCTTC. It is translated as CASSSGLAVDEQFF.

This clone was recorded a few times. The chain combines TRBV12-3 or TRBV12-4 with TRBJ2-3; D might be TRBD2 (5 bases). Trimming cost V 6 bases and J 3 bases, with 10 bases left between them. The CDR3 spans 13 residues. DNA for the CDR3: TGTGCCAGCAGAAAACTAGGGACAGATACGCAGTATTTT. Its translation is CASRKLGTDTQYF.

The chain uses TRBV27 and TRBJ1-5; D might be TRBD1 (5 bases). Germline assignment: CDR1 MNHEY and CDR2 SMNVEV (reference sequence). CDR3 size: 17 residues. Trimming left V 5 bases short and J 1 base short, with 18 bases between. The CDR3 spells CASSPIFQGISNQPQHF. The CDR3 DNA is TGTGCCAGCAGTCCTATATTTCAGGGAATCAGCAATCAGCCCCAGCATTTT.

This clone was seen a single time. This rearrangement joins TRBV5-1 to TRBJ2-2; TRBD2 agrees at 10 bases. V gave up 1 base and J gave up 4 bases; unmatched junction bases: 4. The CDR3 sequence is 16 residues long. Germline CDR1 and CDR2: SGHRS and YFSETQ. DNA for the CDR3: TGCGCCAGCAGCTTGCCTAGCGGGAGTGGCACCGGGGAGCTGTTTTTT. Translated: CASSLPSGSGTGELFF.

The genes are TRBV7-2 and TRBJ2-5; D ambiguous. The V gene's germline CDR1 is SGHTA and CDR2 FQGNSA. The ends were cut back, 0 bases at V and 2 bases at J, with 7 bases in the middle. This CDR3 region has 14 residues. The CDR3 bases are TGTGCCAGCAGCTTAGCGGTGAGACAAGAGACCCAGTACTTC. It codes for CASSLAVRQETQYF.

This chain links TRBV29-1 with TRBJ2-1, with TRBD2 matching over 12 bases. This CDR3 has 18 residues. Losses at the gene ends were 2 bases for V and 4 bases for J; bases not matched to a gene: 12. The V gene's germline CDR1 is SQVTM and CDR2 ANQGSEA. The chain's CDR3 is CSVEKLAGGPKGYNEQFF. In DNA form, the CDR3 reads TGCAGCGTTGAAAAGCTAGCGGGAGGGCCGAAGGGTTACAATGAGCAGTTCTTC.

The table lists this clone with a count of one. The rearrangement uses TRBV30 and TRBJ1-2; 9 positions match TRBD1. V shed 0 bases, J shed 5 bases, and the junction held 1 base outside the gene matches. CDR1 GTSNPN and CDR2 SVGIG come from the germline V gene (reference sequence). This CDR3 spans 13 amino acids. CDR3 coding DNA: TGTGCCTGGAGTGTACAGGGGGCTTATGGCTACACCTTC. Translated: CAWSVQGAYGYTF.